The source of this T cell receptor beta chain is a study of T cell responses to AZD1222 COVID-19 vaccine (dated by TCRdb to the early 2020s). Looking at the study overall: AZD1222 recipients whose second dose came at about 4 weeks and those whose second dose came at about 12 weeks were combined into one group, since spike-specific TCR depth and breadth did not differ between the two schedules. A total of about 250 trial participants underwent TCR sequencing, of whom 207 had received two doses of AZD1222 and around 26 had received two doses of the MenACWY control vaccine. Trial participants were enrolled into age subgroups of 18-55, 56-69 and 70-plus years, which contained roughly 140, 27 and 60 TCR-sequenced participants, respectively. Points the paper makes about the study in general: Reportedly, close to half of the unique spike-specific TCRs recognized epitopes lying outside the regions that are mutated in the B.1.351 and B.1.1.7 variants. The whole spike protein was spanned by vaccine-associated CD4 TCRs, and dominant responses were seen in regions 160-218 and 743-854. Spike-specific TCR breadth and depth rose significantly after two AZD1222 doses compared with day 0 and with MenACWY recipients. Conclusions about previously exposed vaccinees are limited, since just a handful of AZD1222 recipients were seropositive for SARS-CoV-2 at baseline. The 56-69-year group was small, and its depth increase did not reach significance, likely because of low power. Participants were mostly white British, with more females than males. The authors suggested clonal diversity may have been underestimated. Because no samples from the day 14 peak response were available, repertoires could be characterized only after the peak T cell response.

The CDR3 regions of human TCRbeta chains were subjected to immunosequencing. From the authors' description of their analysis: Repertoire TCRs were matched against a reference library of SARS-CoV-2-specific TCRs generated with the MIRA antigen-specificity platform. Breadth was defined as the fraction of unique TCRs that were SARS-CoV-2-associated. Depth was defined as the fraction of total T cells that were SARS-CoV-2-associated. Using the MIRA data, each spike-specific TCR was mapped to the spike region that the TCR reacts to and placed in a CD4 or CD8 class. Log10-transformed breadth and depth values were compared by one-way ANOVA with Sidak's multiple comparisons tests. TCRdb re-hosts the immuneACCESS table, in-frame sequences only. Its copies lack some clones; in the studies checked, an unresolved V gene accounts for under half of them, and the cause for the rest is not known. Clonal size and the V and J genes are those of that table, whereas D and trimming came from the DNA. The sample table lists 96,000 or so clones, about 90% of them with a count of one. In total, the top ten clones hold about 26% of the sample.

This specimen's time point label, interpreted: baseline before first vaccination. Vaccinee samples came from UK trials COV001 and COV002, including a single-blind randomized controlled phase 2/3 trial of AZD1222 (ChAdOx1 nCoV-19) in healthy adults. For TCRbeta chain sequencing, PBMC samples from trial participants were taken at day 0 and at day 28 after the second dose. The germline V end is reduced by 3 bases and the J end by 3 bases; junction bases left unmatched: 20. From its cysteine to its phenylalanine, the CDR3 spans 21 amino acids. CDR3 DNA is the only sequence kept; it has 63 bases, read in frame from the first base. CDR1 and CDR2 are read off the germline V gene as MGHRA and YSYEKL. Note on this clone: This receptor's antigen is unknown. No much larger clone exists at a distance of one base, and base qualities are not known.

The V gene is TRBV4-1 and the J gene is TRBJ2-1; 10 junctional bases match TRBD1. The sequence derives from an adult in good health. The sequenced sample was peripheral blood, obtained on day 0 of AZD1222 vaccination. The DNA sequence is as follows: TGCGCCAGCAGCCACCTCACGCGGGGGACAGGGGAGCTTGGGTTCTACAATGAGCAGTTCTTC. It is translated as CASSHLTRGTGELGFYNEQFF.